The 14 T cell receptor beta chains reported below all come from one sample, sequenced in a study of human T cells and chemical hapten exposure. Noted time point: patch test 1, 2 weeks after DPC sensitization. Documented treatment: therapeutic diphenylcyclopropenone sensitization with weekly scalp DPC. One entry per CDR3 protein results from TCRdb running MiXCR on the RACE reads. The top ten clones hold roughly 9.8% of a sample with tens of thousands of distinct CDR3 sequences, 25% to 40% of them seen once. Sequences were derived from whole blood, sampled in connection with sensitization to the hapten diphenylcyclopropenone (DPC). Every receptor here comes from a man aged 40-55 years with alopecia areata. Some clones in this sample may be carry-over from other donors' samples.

This clonotype has only a few counts. The chain joins TRBV20-1 to TRBJ2-1, with 11 bases aligning to TRBD2. The CDR3 consists of 16 residues. Trimming at V came to 0 bases and at J to 8 bases, leaving 9 bases not matched to a gene. Looked up from germline, CDR1 is DFQATT and CDR2 is SNEGSKA (reference sequence). In DNA form, the CDR3 reads TGCAGTGCTAGAGATTATGAAACTAGCGGGAGACATGAGCAGTTCTTC. Its protein product is CSARDYETSGRHEQFF.

This clonotype was detected only a few times. CDR3: CASSAGTLPSYEQYF. The CDR3 DNA sequence: TGTGCCAGCAGTGCGGGGACTTTGCCATCCTACGAGCAGTACTTC. This chain connects TRBV2 to TRBJ2-7; TRBD2 might be the D (6 bases). In germline, CDR1 is SNHLY, CDR2 FYNNEI. V was shortened by 4 bases and J by 1 base, with 14 bases between the two germline ends. The CDR3 runs to 15 residues.

The sample holds a few counts of this clonotype. This chain joins TRBV28 and TRBJ2-6; D remains unclear. The V gene's germline CDR1 is MDHEN and CDR2 SYDVKM. V shed 7 bases and J shed 1 base, with 2 bases lying between them. This CDR3 is 12 amino acids long. Here the CDR3 DNA reads TGTGCCAGCAAGTCTGGGGCCAACGTCCTGACTTTC. This codes for CASKSGANVLTF.

The V gene is TRBV10-3, the J gene TRBJ2-7; D may be TRBD1 (5 bases). Germline lookup yields CDR1 ENHRY and CDR2 SYGVKD. The CDR3 runs 13 residues. Trimming removed 4 bases at V and 0 bases at J, with 7 bases between. The CDR3 is CAISGQLSYEQYF. The DNA for the CDR3 is TGTGCCATCAGTGGACAGCTCTCCTACGAGCAGTACTTC.

This clonotype was recorded a few times. CDR3 in DNA: TGTGCCAGCAGTTACTCGAGAGCGGGGACAGATAAAGAGACCCAGTACTTC. The encoded protein is CASSYSRAGTDKETQYF. This sequence joins TRBV6-6 and TRBJ2-5; D may be TRBD1 or TRBD2 (7 bases each). CDR3 size: 17 residues. The germline V gene encodes CDR1 MNHNY and CDR2 SVGAGI (reference sequence). With 0 bases removed from V and 3 bases from J, the gap between germline ends came to 17 bases.

The chain combines TRBV28 with TRBJ2-7, with a weak D call TRBD2 (5 bases). This CDR3 spans 13 amino acids. Trimming left V 10 bases short and J 6 bases short, with 19 bases between. CDR1 is MDHEN, CDR2 SYDVKM, per germline. The CDR3 is CATRPLLAGEQYF. The CDR3 nucleotides read TGTGCCACGCGACCCCTCCTTGCGGGCGAGCAGTACTTC. The variable domain in full, with the rest retrieved from reference TRBV28 and TRBJ2-7, is DVKVTQSSRYLVKRTGEKVFLECVQDMDHENMFWYRQDPGLGLRLIYFSYDVKMKEKGDIPEGYSVSREKKERFSLILESASTNQTSMYLCATRPLLAGEQYFGPGTRLTVT.

This clonotype showed up just a few times. The chain has TRBV12-3 or TRBV12-4 and TRBJ2-3; D unresolved. With 1 base removed from V and 2 bases from J, the gap between germline ends came to 7 bases. The CDR3 totals 14 residues. CDR3 sequence reads: CASSLDRYTDTQYF. CDR3 in DNA: TGTGCCAGCAGTTTAGACAGATACACAGATACGCAGTATTTT.

The rearrangement joins TRBV7-9 to TRBJ2-1, with a weak D call TRBD1 (5 bases). V lost 5 bases to trimming and J lost 2 bases, with 13 bases between them. CDR3 length: 15 amino acids. Germline values: CDR1 SEHNR, CDR2 FQNEAQ (reference sequence). The CDR3 nucleotides are TGTGCCAGCAGCCATACAGGACACCCCTACAATGAGCAGTTCTTC. Translation gives CASSHTGHPYNEQFF.

This chain connects TRBV3-1 to TRBJ1-2; 7 bases are shared with TRBD1. This CDR3 is built from 14 residues. Germline loops: CDR1 LGHDT, CDR2 YNNKEL (reference sequence). The trim removed 6 bases at V and 2 bases at J, leaving 6 bases unmatched. CDR3 loop: CASRRQGVNYGYTF. CDR3 sequence (DNA): TGTGCCAGCAGACGACAGGGAGTCAACTATGGCTACACCTTC.

This sequence joins TRBV29-1 and TRBJ2-2, with D perhaps given as TRBD1 or TRBD2 (5 bases each). The CDR3 spans 14 residues. CDR1 and CDR2 from the germline V gene are SQVTM and ANQGSEA. V lost 6 bases, J lost 5 bases, and 16 bases lay in between. Here the CDR3 reads CSVAHGGRTGELFF. In DNA form, the CDR3 reads TGCAGCGTCGCGCATGGGGGAAGGACCGGGGAGCTGTTTTTT.

This chain connects TRBV28 to TRBJ1-5; 8 bases map to TRBD1. The junction had 10 bases not matched to a gene; V was cut back by 5 bases and J by 4 bases. CDR1 is MDHEN, CDR2 SYDVKM, per germline. This CDR3 has 16 residues. CDR3 nucleotide sequence: TGTGCCAGCAGTCCCGTCGGACAGGGACGGAATCAGCCCCAGCATTTT. Translated: CASSPVGQGRNQPQHF.

The V gene is TRBV5-1, the J gene TRBJ2-7; the match to TRBD1 covers 12 bases. This CDR3 contains 17 residues. The ends lost 1 base at V and 5 bases at J; junction bases unmatched: 10. CDR1 SGHRS and CDR2 YFSETQ come from the germline V gene. The DNA of the CDR3 is TGCGCCAGCAGCTTGTGGGGAAGAGGGACAGGGGGCAACGAGCAGTACTTC. This translates into CASSLWGRGTGGNEQYF.

This rearrangement joins TRBV11-1 to TRBJ2-5; a possible D gene is TRBD1 (5 bases). Trimming shortened V by 3 bases and J by 2 bases, and 13 bases separated the two germline ends. This CDR3 is built from 15 residues. Germline CDR1 is SGHAT and CDR2 is FQDESV (reference sequence). The CDR3 protein is CASSFWRQQQETQYF. CDR3 nucleotides: TGTGCCAGCAGCTTTTGGAGACAGCAGCAAGAGACCCAGTACTTC.

This clonotype appeared a few times. V is TRBV12-3 or TRBV12-4 and J is TRBJ1-1; no definite D call. There are 12 residues in the CDR3. With 5 bases removed from V and 4 bases from J, the gap between germline ends came to 8 bases. The CDR3 coding sequence is TGTGCCAGCAGTGGCGGGCCCACTGAAGCTTTCTTT. Translating gives CASSGGPTEAFF.